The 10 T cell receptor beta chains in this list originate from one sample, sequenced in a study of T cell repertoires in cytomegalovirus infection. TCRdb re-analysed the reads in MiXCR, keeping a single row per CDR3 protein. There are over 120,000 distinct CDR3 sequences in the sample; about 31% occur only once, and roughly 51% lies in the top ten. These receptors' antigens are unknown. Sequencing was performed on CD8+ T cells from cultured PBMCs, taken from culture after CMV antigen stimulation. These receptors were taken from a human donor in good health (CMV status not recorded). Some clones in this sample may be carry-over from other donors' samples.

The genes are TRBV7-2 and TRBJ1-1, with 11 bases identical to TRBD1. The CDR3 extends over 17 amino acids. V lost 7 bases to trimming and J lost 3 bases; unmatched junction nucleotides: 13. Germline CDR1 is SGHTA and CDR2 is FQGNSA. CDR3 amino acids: CASIPRDRGRGDTEAFF. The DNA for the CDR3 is TGTGCCAGCATCCCCAGGGACAGGGGGAGAGGGGACACTGAAGCTTTCTTT.

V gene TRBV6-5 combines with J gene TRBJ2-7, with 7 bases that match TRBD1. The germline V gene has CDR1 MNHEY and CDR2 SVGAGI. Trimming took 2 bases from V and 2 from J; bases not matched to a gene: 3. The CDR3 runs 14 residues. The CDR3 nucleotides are TGTGCCAGCAGTTACGGGGACAGCACCTACGAGCAGTACTTC. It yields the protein CASSYGDSTYEQYF.

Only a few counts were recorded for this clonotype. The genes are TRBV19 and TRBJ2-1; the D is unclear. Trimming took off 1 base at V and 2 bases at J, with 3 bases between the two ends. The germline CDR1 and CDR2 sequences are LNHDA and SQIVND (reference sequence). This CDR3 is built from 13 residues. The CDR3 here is CASSIVTYNEQFF. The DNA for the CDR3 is TGTGCCAGTAGTATAGTGACCTACAATGAGCAGTTCTTC.

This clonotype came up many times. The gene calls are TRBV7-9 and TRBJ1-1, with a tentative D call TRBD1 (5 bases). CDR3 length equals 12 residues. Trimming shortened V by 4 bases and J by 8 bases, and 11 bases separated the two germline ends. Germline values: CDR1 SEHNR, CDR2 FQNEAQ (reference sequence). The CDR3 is CASSSGGAEAFF. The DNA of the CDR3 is TGTGCCAGCAGCTCTGGAGGGGCCGAAGCTTTCTTT.

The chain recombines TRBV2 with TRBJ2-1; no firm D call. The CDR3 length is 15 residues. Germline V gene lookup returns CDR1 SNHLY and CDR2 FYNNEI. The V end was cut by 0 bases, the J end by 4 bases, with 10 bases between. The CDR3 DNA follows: TGTGCCAGCAGTGAAGCATCCAGATATTACAATGAGCAGTTCTTC. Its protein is CASSEASRYYNEQFF.

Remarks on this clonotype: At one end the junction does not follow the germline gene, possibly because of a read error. CDR3 in amino acids: CASSLGRYQETQYF. The CDR3, as DNA: TGTGCCAGCAGCTTGGGACGGTACCAAGAGACCCAGTACTTC. V usage is TRBV5-3 and J usage is TRBJ2-5; D is perhaps TRBD1 or TRBD2 (5 bases each). TRBV5-3 is an ORF; its function is uncertain. The CDR3 has 14 amino acids.

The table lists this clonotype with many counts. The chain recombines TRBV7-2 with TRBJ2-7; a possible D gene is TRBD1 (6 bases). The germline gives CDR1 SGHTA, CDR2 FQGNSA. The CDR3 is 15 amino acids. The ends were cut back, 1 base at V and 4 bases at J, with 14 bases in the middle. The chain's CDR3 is CASSLEPDSLYEQYF. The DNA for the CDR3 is TGTGCCAGCAGCTTAGAGCCGGACAGCTTATACGAGCAGTACTTC.

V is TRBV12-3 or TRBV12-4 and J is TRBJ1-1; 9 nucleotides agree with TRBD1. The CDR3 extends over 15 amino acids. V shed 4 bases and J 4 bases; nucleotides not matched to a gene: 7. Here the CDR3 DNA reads TGTGCCAGCAGTTCACGGACAGGGGAGGCCACTGAAGCTTTCTTT. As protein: CASSSRTGEATEAFF.

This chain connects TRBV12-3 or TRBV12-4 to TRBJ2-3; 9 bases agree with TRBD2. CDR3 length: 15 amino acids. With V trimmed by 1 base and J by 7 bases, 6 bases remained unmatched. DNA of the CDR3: TGTGCCAGCAGTTTAGGTGGCGGGGGGGCCAATACGCAGTATTTT. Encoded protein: CASSLGGGGANTQYF.

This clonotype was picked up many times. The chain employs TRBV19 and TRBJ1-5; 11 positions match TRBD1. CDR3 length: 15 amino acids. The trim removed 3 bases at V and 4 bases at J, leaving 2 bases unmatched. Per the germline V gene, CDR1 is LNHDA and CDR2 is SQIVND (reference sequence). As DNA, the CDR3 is TGTGCCAGTAGTATGGGACAGGGGGGAAATCAGCCCCAGCATTTT. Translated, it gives CASSMGQGGNQPQHF.